The clone carrying this T cell receptor beta chain came up once. The CDR3 runs to 14 residues. V lost 7 bases and J 1 base, leaving 13 bases between the germline ends. Germline CDR1 and CDR2: MNHEY and SMNVEV (reference sequence). This sample is drawn from a study of blood T cell repertoires in COVID-19. How the authors handled the data: Amplifying reference gene primers gave estimates of nucleated cell counts. Data came from immunoSEQ multiplex PCR; TCRdb stores just in-frame clones and leaves some out. Clone size and V and J calls were adopted from that table, with D and trimming inferred from the DNA. This sample has approximately 91,000 clones, with around 72% found just once.

Sequencing was performed on peripheral blood. The TCR sequence derives from a man between 65 and 80 years old with acute or convalescent COVID-19. The chain combines TRBV27 with TRBJ2-5, with D unresolved. CDR3 sequence: CASKVVAVQETQYF. The CDR3 DNA follows: TGTGCCAGCAAGGTGGTAGCCGTCCAAGAGACCCAGTACTTC.